These 31 T cell receptor beta chains were all obtained from the same sample, sequenced in a study of blood T cells in healthy people across ages. Using a J-beta primer mix together with a sample-barcoded 5' primer, a second PCR was run for roughly 7 to 12 cycles. A single record per CDR3 protein comes from TCRdb applying MiXCR to the 5' RACE reads. The sample holds 700,000 to 950,000 distinct CDR3 sequences, roughly 45% seen once. The sample taken for sequencing was blood. The receptors shown here come from a woman aged 55 to 70 in good health.

This clonotype was seen more than once but under ten times. The chain carries TRBV10-3 and TRBJ2-5; 13 bases fit TRBD2. This CDR3 region has 14 residues. The V gene end was trimmed by 3 bases and the J gene end by 11 bases; junction bases not matched to a gene: 6. Germline CDR1 and CDR2: ENHRY and SYGVKD. CDR3 protein: CAISDGTSGIEQYF. Here the CDR3 DNA reads TGTGCCATCAGTGACGGGACTAGCGGGATTGAGCAGTACTTC.

Only a few counts were recorded for this clonotype. This chain joins TRBV7-2 and TRBJ1-5, with a tentative D call TRBD1 (6 bases). Per germline, CDR1 SGHTA and CDR2 FQGNSA. With 7 bases removed from V and 2 bases from J, the gap between germline ends came to 21 bases. The CDR3 totals 17 residues. The CDR3 here is CASTRGVDRSGNQPQHF. The CDR3, as DNA: TGTGCCAGCACCCGGGGGGTAGACAGGTCTGGCAATCAGCCCCAGCATTTT.

The chain links TRBV5-1 to TRBJ1-1; 8 positions agree with TRBD1. Trimming cost V 4 bases and J 6 bases; bases outside gene matches: 14. CDR1 is SGHRS, CDR2 YFSETQ, per germline. The length of the CDR3 is 16 residues. The CDR3 DNA reads TGCGCCAGCAGCCACGACAGGGGTTTTGAAAGCGCTGAAGCTTTCTTT. It encodes CASSHDRGFESAEAFF.

The rearrangement links TRBV6-2 or TRBV6-3 to TRBJ2-3; D not certain. The CDR3 spans 15 residues. Trimming removed 7 bases from V and 1 base from J, with 15 bases in between. Germline V gene data show CDR1 as MNHEY and CDR2 as SVGEGT. The DNA for the CDR3 is TGTGCCAGCATCCCCCGATCTGGAGGCACAGATACGCAGTATTTT. It is translated as CASIPRSGGTDTQYF.

The chain couples TRBV12-5 to TRBJ2-3; 7 nucleotides align to TRBD2. This CDR3 contains 15 residues. V was pared by 7 bases and J by 0 bases, with 7 bases of the junction left unmatched. Germline-derived CDR1 and CDR2 are LGHNT and FRNRAP. CDR3 in DNA: TGTGCTAGTGAGGATTCCGGGGGGAGCACAGATACGCAGTATTTT. Protein product: CASEDSGGSTDTQYF.

In its sample, this clonotype was seen a few times. The chain combines TRBV6-6 with TRBJ2-4; 8 bases map to TRBD1. V shed 5 bases and J 8 bases; nucleotides not matched to a gene: 8. The germline gives CDR1 MNHNY, CDR2 SVGAGI (reference sequence). The CDR3 contains 14 residues. In DNA form, the CDR3 reads TGTGCCAGCAGTCATCCGGACAGGGTTGACATTCAGTACTTC. Its protein is CASSHPDRVDIQYF.

The rearrangement joins TRBV20-1 to TRBJ1-5, with D unclear. Per the germline V gene, CDR1 is DFQATT and CDR2 is SNEGSKA (reference sequence). The CDR3 extends over 13 amino acids. The V end lost 5 bases, the J end lost 0 bases, and 8 bases lay between the germline ends. The CDR3 spells CSARYNSNQPQHF. CDR3 nucleotide sequence: TGCAGTGCTCGGTACAATAGCAATCAGCCCCAGCATTTT.

This rearrangement joins TRBV3-1 to TRBJ2-7; no clear D gene. Germline V gives CDR1 LGHDT, CDR2 YNNKEL (reference sequence). This CDR3 is built from 15 residues. Trimming removed 6 bases from V and 7 bases from J, with 22 bases in between. CDR3 coding DNA: TGTGCCAGCAGTCCCCTGGGTAGGGCCATGAATGAGCAGTACTTC. Its translation: CASSPLGRAMNEQYF.

The V and J genes are TRBV20-1 and TRBJ2-7; D remains ambiguous. V was cut by 4 bases and J by 0 bases, with 13 bases left in between. Germline V gives CDR1 DFQATT, CDR2 SNEGSKA (reference sequence). The CDR3 runs to 14 residues. The CDR3 bases are TGCAGTGCTATACCAACGAGCAACTCCTACGAGCAGTACTTC. It is translated as CSAIPTSNSYEQYF.

The DNA of the CDR3 is TGTGCCATCAGGTCAGGGATGTATGGCTACACCTTC. Protein product: CAIRSGMYGYTF. The chain joins TRBV10-3 to TRBJ1-2, with a weak D call TRBD1 (5 bases). The length of the CDR3 is 12 residues. Germline CDR1 and CDR2: ENHRY and SYGVKD. V was pared by 6 bases and J by 5 bases, with 10 bases between.

The V call is TRBV20-1, the J call TRBJ1-1; 7 bases map to TRBD1. The CDR3 covers 13 residues. Germline-derived CDR1 and CDR2 are DFQATT and SNEGSKA (reference sequence). J gave up 5 bases and V 6 bases, and 9 bases lay outside the gene matches. The chain's CDR3 is CSAHDREWTEAFF. CDR3 coding DNA: TGCAGTGCGCACGACAGGGAGTGGACTGAAGCTTTCTTT.

The gene calls are TRBV9 and TRBJ2-7; 8 bases line up with TRBD2. Trimming at V came to 2 bases and at J to 6 bases, leaving 13 bases not matched to a gene. The CDR3 contains 16 residues. Germline V gene sequence: CDR1 SGDLS, CDR2 YYNGEE. The CDR3 nucleotides are TGTGCCAGCAGCGTTTTACGGGAGGGTAAAGGTCGCGAGCAGTACTTC. Translation: CASSVLREGKGREQYF. The complete variable domain, with remaining parts taken from reference TRBV9 and TRBJ2-7, reads DSGVTQTPKHLITATGQRVTLRCSPRSGDLSVYWYQQSLDQGLQFLIQYYNGEERAKGNILERFSAQQFPDLHSELNLSSLELGDSALYFCASSVLREGKGREQYFGPGTRLTVT.

V and J are TRBV9 and TRBJ2-2; D gene unclear. The CDR3 length is 13 residues. Per germline, CDR1 SGDLS and CDR2 YYNGEE. The V and J ends lost 0 bases and 6 bases respectively, with 6 bases between them. The CDR3 nucleotides are TGTGCCAGCAGCGTAGGGTACTCCGGGGAGCTGTTTTTT. Amino acids: CASSVGYSGELFF.

A few counts support this clonotype. The chain combines TRBV7-9 with TRBJ1-2; 8 bases line up with TRBD1. The trim removed 6 bases at V and 0 bases at J, leaving 3 bases unmatched. This CDR3 region has 14 residues. Germline loops: CDR1 SEHNR, CDR2 FQNEAQ (reference sequence). The CDR3 coding sequence is TGTGCCAGCAGGCTACAGGGGGCTAACTATGGCTACACCTTC. Translating gives CASRLQGANYGYTF.

Details on this clonotype: A read error is possible here, since a much larger clone lies one base away. V is TRBV20-1 and J is TRBJ2-3; no firm D call. The CDR3 has 11 amino acids. Trimming left V 3 bases short and J 5 bases short, with 6 bases between. Germline assignment: CDR1 DFQATT and CDR2 SNEGSKA (reference sequence). CDR3 DNA sequence: TGCAGTGCTAGTCACGAAGATACGCAGTATTTT. It is translated as CSASHEDTQYF.

The sample holds a few counts of this clonotype. The rearrangement links TRBV5-8 to TRBJ2-7; D unresolved. The germline V gene encodes CDR1 SGHTS and CDR2 YDEGEE. The V end was cut by 1 base, the J end by 3 bases, with 8 bases between. This CDR3 comprises 13 residues. The CDR3 reads CASSLQYSYEQYF. The CDR3 DNA follows: TGTGCCAGCAGCTTGCAATACAGCTACGAGCAGTACTTC.

This clonotype was observed many times. V gene TRBV29-1 combines with J gene TRBJ2-1, with TRBD1 matching 12 bases. The germline V gene encodes CDR1 SQVTM and CDR2 ANQGSEA. J gave up 9 bases and V 7 bases, and 7 bases lay outside the gene matches. There are 13 residues in the CDR3. The CDR3 coding sequence is TGCAGCGAGGGACAGGGGGCAGGGTTTGAGCAGTTCTTC. Encoded protein: CSEGQGAGFEQFF.

With respect to this clonotype: A much more abundant neighbour one base away suggests this may be a read error. The chain employs TRBV29-1 and TRBJ2-5, with D possibly TRBD1 on 5 matching bases. Germline CDR1 and CDR2: SQVTM and ANQGSEA. This CDR3 contains 12 residues. Trimming took off 4 bases at V and 11 bases at J, with 17 bases between the two ends. CDR3 residues: CSVVQGGNEQYF. The CDR3 bases are TGCAGCGTTGTTCAGGGTGGGAATGAGCAGTACTTC.

This clonotype has a handful of counts. The chain links TRBV6-2 or TRBV6-3 to TRBJ1-2; D uncertain. Germline-derived CDR1 and CDR2 are MNHEY and SVGEGT. V lost 2 bases, J lost 7 bases, and 11 bases lay in between. CDR3 length: 13 amino acids. The CDR3 region has the DNA TGTGCCAGCAGTTACGACATACGTCGTGGCTACACCTTC. This sequence encodes CASSYDIRRGYTF.

Concerning this clonotype: A read error is possible here, since a much larger clone lies one base away. This CDR3 is missing its conserved last phenylalanine or tryptophan, likely due to a read error. The chain uses TRBV29-1 and TRBJ1-1, with 7 bases matching TRBD1. The CDR3 has 13 amino acids. With V trimmed by 4 bases and J by 7 bases, 9 bases remained unmatched. Germline CDR1 reads SQVTM; CDR2 reads ANQGSEA. The CDR3 spells CSVATQGQGEAFS. In DNA form, the CDR3 reads TGCAGCGTTGCCACACAGGGGCAAGGTGAAGCTTTCTCT.

This clonotype was recorded a few times. J is TRBJ2-6 and V is TRBV24-1; TRBD1 aligns across 9 bases. The CDR3 is 16 amino acids. Germline values: CDR1 KGHDR, CDR2 SFDVKD. The V gene end was trimmed by 4 bases and the J gene end by 4 bases; junction bases not matched to a gene: 4. The CDR3 DNA follows: TGTGCCACCAGTGAAGGACAGGGGATCGGGGCCAACGTCCTGACTTTC. This codes for CATSEGQGIGANVLTF.

The chain recombines TRBV28 with TRBJ2-3; D may be TRBD2 (6 bases). Germline V lookup: CDR1 MDHEN, CDR2 SYDVKM. The CDR3 totals 16 residues. Between the trimmed V and J ends, which lost 3 bases and 0 bases, there was a span of 13 bases. The CDR3 here is CASSFLLRESTDTQYF. The DNA of the CDR3 is TGTGCCAGCAGTTTCCTCCTCCGGGAGAGCACAGATACGCAGTATTTT.

This clonotype showed up just a few times. The CDR3 coding sequence is TGCAGTGCAGCCTCCGGGACCCCCGGGGGTTCACCCCTCCACTTT. Its protein is CSAASGTPGGSPLHF. The genes are TRBV20-1 and TRBJ1-6; D is possibly TRBD1 (5 bases). The germline V and J ends were trimmed by 6 bases and 9 bases, with 21 bases remaining between them. Germline assignment: CDR1 DFQATT and CDR2 SNEGSKA (reference sequence). This CDR3 comprises 15 residues.

The chain carries TRBV5-6 and TRBJ1-1; 9 bases fit TRBD1. Germline loops: CDR1 SGHDT, CDR2 YYEEEE. The J segment lost 11 bases and the V segment lost 1 base, leaving 6 bases of the junction unmatched. The CDR3 is made up of 13 amino acids. CDR3 sequence (DNA): TGTGCCAGCAGCTTGCAAACAGGGGGCCGGGCTTTCTTT. It encodes CASSLQTGGRAFF. The complete variable domain, with remaining parts taken from reference TRBV5-6 and TRBJ1-1, reads DAGVTQSPTHLIKTRGQQVTLRCSPKSGHDTVSWYQQALGQGPQFIFQYYEEEERQRGNFPDRFSGHQFPNYSSELNVNALLLGDSALYLCASSLQTGGRAFFGQGTRLTVV.

This clonotype was recorded at least ten times. This chain links TRBV3-1 with TRBJ2-1, with 7 bases that match TRBD2. The CDR3 runs to 15 residues. Germline V gives CDR1 LGHDT, CDR2 YNNKEL (reference sequence). V lost 2 bases and J lost 5; bases outside the gene matches: 6. CDR3 nucleotides: TGTGCCAGCAGCCAATATGGGACTACCGACAATGAGCAGTTCTTC. It translates to CASSQYGTTDNEQFF.

This clonotype was recorded a few times. In DNA, the CDR3 is TGCAGTGCGCACGGACCCGGACAGGGGGGGAACGAGCAGTACTTC. Protein sequence: CSAHGPGQGGNEQYF. The genes are TRBV20-1 and TRBJ2-5; 10 bases fit TRBD1. The tail of the sequence fits TRBJ2-7 better, so the J call may be wrong. CDR1 and CDR2 (germline): DFQATT, SNEGSKA (reference sequence). The CDR3 runs 15 residues.

The chain uses TRBV12-3 or TRBV12-4 and TRBJ1-2; possible D gene TRBD1, 6 bases. CDR3 length equals 14 residues. Trimming took off 3 bases at V and 4 bases at J, with 12 bases between the two ends. In nucleotides, the CDR3 is TGTGCCAGCAGTTTGCAGGGGTTAAGCTATGGCTACACCTTC. Translating gives CASSLQGLSYGYTF.

With respect to this clonotype: This could be a read error, since a much larger clone is one nucleotide away. V and J are TRBV29-1 and TRBJ2-4; a possible D gene is TRBD2 (5 bases). Looked up from germline, CDR1 is SQVTM and CDR2 is ANQGSEA. This CDR3 spans 14 amino acids. The CDR3 region is CSVEVGIAKSIQYF. The CDR3, as DNA: TGCAGCGTTGAGGTCGGGATAGCCAAAAGCATTCAGTACTTC.

The chain is built from TRBV12-3 or TRBV12-4 and TRBJ2-7; D gene uncertain. Deletions cut 1 base from V and 4 bases from J, with 8 bases between. This CDR3 has 13 residues. CDR3 loop: CASSLVQYYEQYF. The CDR3 DNA reads as TGTGCCAGCAGTTTAGTACAGTATTACGAGCAGTACTTC.

This clonotype was found many times. This chain uses TRBV5-4 with TRBJ2-3; tentative D call: TRBD1 (5 bases). Germline V CDR1 and CDR2: SGHNT, YYREEE (reference sequence). Trimming stripped 2 bases from V and 4 bases from J, with 35 bases between. The CDR3 runs 22 residues. The CDR3 spells CASSFVGADSPASPKSADTQYF. The CDR3 region has the DNA TGTGCCAGCAGCTTCGTCGGCGCTGACAGCCCGGCTTCCCCCAAGTCAGCAGATACGCAGTATTTT.

This chain connects TRBV29-1 to TRBJ2-5; tentatively, D is TRBD2 (5 bases). Germline assignment: CDR1 SQVTM and CDR2 ANQGSEA. The CDR3 sequence is 13 residues long. Deletions cut 5 bases from V and 1 base from J, with 11 bases between. The CDR3 spells CSVLRGFQETQYF. DNA of the CDR3: TGCAGCGTTCTCCGGGGATTCCAAGAGACCCAGTACTTC.